This T cell receptor (beta chain) came from a study of patients and donors after allogeneic stem cell transplantation. This clonotype was counted a few times. TCRdb used MiXCR to reprocess the RT-PCR reads, holding one entry per CDR3 protein. Among some 880,000 distinct CDR3 sequences listed, about a sixth were seen once. The germline V gene encodes CDR1 DFQATT and CDR2 SNEGSKA (reference sequence). The CDR3 covers 15 residues. V gave up 3 bases and J gave up 7 bases; unmatched junction bases: 10. The J gene is TRBJ1-5, the V gene TRBV20-1; 9 bases are a match to TRBD1. Sequenced material: blood, either unsorted or a sorted T cell fraction (not recorded which). The clonotype was recovered from a human donor who was either an allogeneic HSCT recipient or a stem cell or donor lymphocyte infusion donor (not recorded which). It is not recorded whose cells these are; they may come from a transplant donor. Written as DNA, the CDR3 is TGCAGTGCTAGGCACAGGGGGCGCGGCGAACAGCCCCAGCATTTT. It encodes CSARHRGRGEQPQHF.